What follows are 28 T cell receptor beta chains derived from one specimen sequenced in a study of T cell repertoires in cytomegalovirus infection. The antigens for these receptors are not known. In TCRdb, the reads were re-called with MiXCR into one record per CDR3 protein. Among 370,000 or so distinct CDR3 sequences listed, approximately 35% were seen once. Sequencing was performed on cultured PBMCs, taken from culture after CMV antigen stimulation. The receptors stem from a human donor in good health (CMV status not recorded). Some clones in this sample may be carry-over from other donors' samples.

V gene TRBV4-1 combines with J gene TRBJ2-1, with a weak D call TRBD2 (6 bases). The CDR3 length is 16 residues. V lost 2 bases and J 7 bases, leaving 18 bases between the germline ends. Germline V gene sequence: CDR1 MGHRA, CDR2 YSYEKL. This CDR3 reads CASSQISGFRRNEQFF. The DNA for the CDR3 is TGCGCCAGCAGCCAAATTAGCGGCTTCCGACGTAATGAGCAGTTCTTC.

This clonotype was observed a few times. At one end, the junction sequence differs from germline, possibly due to a read error. This chain joins TRBV5-4 and TRBJ1-3; the D is unclear. Germline V gene data show CDR1 as SGHNT and CDR2 as YYREEE (reference sequence). This CDR3 has 15 amino acids. The CDR3 nucleotides read TGTGCCAGCAGCGCCTCTCTTGGCTCTGGGAACACCATATATTTT. It translates to CASSASLGSGNTIYF.

The rearrangement links TRBV29-1 to TRBJ2-7; D is undetermined. The CDR3 covers 14 residues. Looked up from germline, CDR1 is SQVTM and CDR2 is ANQGSEA. The V and J ends lost 3 bases and 0 bases respectively, with 12 bases between them. CDR3 in amino acids: CSVDAPIDSYEQYF. CDR3 in DNA: TGCAGCGTTGACGCACCCATCGACTCCTACGAGCAGTACTTC.

This chain links TRBV7-4 with TRBJ1-2, with a possible D match to TRBD1 (5 bases). V was clipped by 5 bases and J by 6 bases, with 16 bases between them. The CDR3 runs to 14 residues. Germline CDR1 reads SGHVT; CDR2 reads SQSDAQ. CDR3 protein: CASSPDGGSDGYTF. In DNA form, the CDR3 reads TGTGCCAGCAGCCCCGATGGGGGGAGCGATGGCTACACCTTC. The whole variable domain, remainder taken from reference TRBV7-4 and TRBJ1-2, is GAGVSQSPRYKVAKRGRDVALRCDSISGHVTLYWYRQTLGQGSEVLTYSQSDAQRDKSGRPSGRFSAERPERSVSTLKIQRTEQGDSAVYLCASSPDGGSDGYTFGSGTRLTVV.

This chain uses TRBV12-5 with TRBJ1-1; D gene ambiguous. V lost 0 bases and J lost 3, with 11 bases in between. The CDR3 runs to 15 residues. CDR1 LGHNT and CDR2 FRNRAP come from the germline V gene. This CDR3 reads CASGLVLNRHTEAFF. Here the CDR3 DNA reads TGTGCTAGTGGTTTGGTACTGAATCGACACACTGAAGCTTTCTTT.

V usage is TRBV20-1 and J usage is TRBJ1-1, with 7 bases aligning to TRBD1. Germline V gives CDR1 DFQATT, CDR2 SNEGSKA (reference sequence). This CDR3 is built from 13 residues. The J segment lost 3 bases and the V segment lost 6 bases, leaving 7 bases of the junction unmatched. The CDR3 sequence: CSARQGRDTEAFF. In DNA form, the CDR3 reads TGCAGTGCGAGACAGGGCCGAGACACTGAAGCTTTCTTT.

The rearrangement links TRBV7-2 to TRBJ2-7; 8 bases map to TRBD1. The CDR3 spans 15 residues. J was trimmed by 0 bases and V by 3 bases; bases with no gene match: 4. Germline V gives CDR1 SGHTA, CDR2 FQGNSA. The DNA for the CDR3 is TGTGCCAGCAGCTTGGGACAGGCTCTCTCCTACGAGCAGTACGTC. Its translation: CASSLGQALSYEQYV.

The V call is TRBV18, the J call TRBJ2-7; 13 bases are shared with TRBD2. Germline V lookup: CDR1 KGHSH, CDR2 LQKENI. The CDR3 runs 15 residues. V was clipped by 2 bases and J by 5 bases; unmatched bases: 3. The CDR3 is CASSPGTSGIDEQYV. Written as DNA, the CDR3 is TGTGCCAGCTCACCAGGGACTAGCGGGATCGACGAGCAGTACGTC.

J is TRBJ2-7 and V is TRBV7-2, with 14 bases identical to TRBD2. V shed 5 bases and J 1 base; nucleotides not matched to a gene: 19. The CDR3 totals 21 residues. Looked up from germline, CDR1 is SGHTA and CDR2 is FQGNSA. CDR3 sequence reads: CASSRPKGLGLAGVKSYEQYF. In DNA form, the CDR3 reads TGTGCCAGCAGCCGCCCAAAGGGACTGGGACTAGCGGGAGTTAAGTCCTACGAGCAGTACTTC.

This clonotype showed up just a few times. V is TRBV28 and J is TRBJ1-1, with 7 nucleotides matching TRBD1. The CDR3 extends over 15 amino acids. Germline V gene data show CDR1 as MDHEN and CDR2 as SYDVKM. Trimming cost V 5 bases and J 8 bases; bases outside gene matches: 14. As DNA, the CDR3 is TGTGCCAGCAGTCGAACGGGCCAGGGGGTATGGGAAGCTTTCTTT. It yields the protein CASSRTGQGVWEAFF.

To note about this clonotype: Possible read error: a much larger clone is one base away. V and J are TRBV7-2 and TRBJ2-7; a possible D gene is TRBD2 (5 bases). This CDR3 comprises 15 residues. The germline V gene encodes CDR1 SGHTA and CDR2 FQGNSA. Here the CDR3 reads CASSFSSGGTYEQCV. In DNA, the CDR3 is TGTGCCAGCAGCTTTTCAAGCGGAGGCACCTACGAGCAGTGCGTC.

The V call is TRBV30, the J call TRBJ1-6; D perhaps matches TRBD1 (5 bases). CDR1 and CDR2 (germline): GTSNPN, SVGIG (reference sequence). The CDR3 sequence is 15 residues long. Between the trimmed V and J ends, which lost 3 bases and 9 bases, there was a span of 18 bases. CDR3 sequence (DNA): TGTGCCTGGAGGGCCGGGGGATTTAGCGGTTCACCCCTCCACTTT. Residues: CAWRAGGFSGSPLHF.

This sequence joins TRBV19 and TRBJ2-6; TRBD1 matches at 11 bases. The germline V gene has CDR1 LNHDA and CDR2 SQIVND (reference sequence). V shed 9 bases and J 13 bases; nucleotides not matched to a gene: 11. This CDR3 region has 14 residues. The CDR3 nucleotides read TGTGCCAGCCATGGACAGGGGGCTTATCGAGTCCTGACTTTC. Translation: CASHGQGAYRVLTF.

This clonotype appeared a few times. The CDR3 loop reads CASSLGLGGEQYV. The CDR3 DNA is TGTGCCAGCAGTTTGGGACTAGGGGGCGAGCAGTACGTC. J is TRBJ2-7 and V is TRBV12-3 or TRBV12-4, with 8 bases fitting TRBD2. CDR3 length: 13 residues. Trimming at V came to 3 bases and at J to 6 bases, leaving 4 bases not matched to a gene.

This clonotype has only a few counts. The chain is built from TRBV7-9 and TRBJ1-3, with D perhaps matching TRBD1 (5 bases). The V and J ends lost 5 bases and 3 bases respectively, with 17 bases between them. This CDR3 contains 16 residues. Looked up from germline, CDR1 is SEHNR and CDR2 is FQNEAQ (reference sequence). DNA of the CDR3: TGTGCCAGCAGCCGCGCAGGTGGGACGGGTGGAAACACCATATATTTT. It is translated as CASSRAGGTGGNTIYF.

This clonotype showed up just a few times. V usage is TRBV24-1 and J usage is TRBJ2-1; D is unclear. The CDR3 is 14 residues long. Germline loops: CDR1 KGHDR, CDR2 SFDVKD. The V gene lost 5 bases and the J gene lost 4 bases, with 11 bases spanning the gap. The CDR3 coding sequence is TGTGCCACCAGTGCGACACTGCCGTACAATGAGCAGTTCTTC. Translating it yields CATSATLPYNEQFF.

Only a few counts were recorded for this clonotype. The rearrangement links TRBV28 to TRBJ2-5; TRBD2 matches at 10 bases. Unmatched junction bases numbered 11, after V lost 6 bases and J lost 7 bases. CDR3 length: 15 amino acids. Germline V gives CDR1 MDHEN, CDR2 SYDVKM. CDR3: CASRVAGGPRGTQYF. The CDR3 DNA reads TGTGCCAGCAGGGTAGCGGGAGGACCCCGGGGGACCCAGTACTTC.

The CDR3 reads CASSDLTGSSPGELFF. For the CDR3, the DNA is TGTGCCAGCAGTGATCTGACAGGGTCGTCACCCGGGGAGCTGTTTTTT. V usage is TRBV12-3 or TRBV12-4 and J usage is TRBJ2-2; TRBD1 matches at 7 bases. The CDR3 is 16 residues long. V gave up 5 bases and J gave up 6 bases; unmatched junction bases: 12.

The chain has TRBV7-8 and TRBJ1-1, with D hard to call. The CDR3 sequence is 12 residues long. The germline gives CDR1 SGHVS, CDR2 FQNEAQ. V was trimmed by 3 bases and J by 7 bases, leaving 9 bases between them. CDR3 sequence: CASSLETGEAFF. In DNA, the CDR3 is TGTGCCAGCAGCTTGGAGACGGGTGAAGCTTTCTTT. Complete variable domain (other parts from reference TRBV7-8 and TRBJ1-1): GAGVSQSPRYKVAKRGQDVALRCDPISGHVSLFWYQQALGQGPEFLTYFQNEAQLDKSGLPSDRFFAERPEGSVSTLKIQRTQQEDSAVYLCASSLETGEAFFGQGTRLTVV.

The chain has TRBV7-2 and TRBJ1-1; a possible D gene is TRBD1 (6 bases). The germline V gene encodes CDR1 SGHTA and CDR2 FQGNSA. The V end lost 5 bases, the J end lost 5 bases, and 15 bases lay between the germline ends. The CDR3 length is 14 residues. CDR3 sequence (DNA): TGTGCCAGCAGCCGCAACAGGGAGTATACTGAAGCTTTCTTT. Translated: CASSRNREYTEAFF.

The chain uses TRBV19 and TRBJ1-5; possible D gene TRBD1, 5 bases. Trimming pared 3 bases from V and 11 bases from J, leaving 20 bases between. Germline CDR1 reads LNHDA; CDR2 reads SQIVND (reference sequence). This CDR3 comprises 15 residues. CDR3 sequence: CASSMLGTRLGAQHF. The CDR3 nucleotides read TGTGCCAGTAGTATGCTCGGGACGAGGCTCGGGGCCCAGCATTTT. Supplemented by reference TRBV19 and TRBJ1-5, the full variable domain reads DGGITQSPKYLFRKEGQNVTLSCEQNLNHDAMYWYRQDPGQGLRLIYYSQIVNDFQKGDIAEGYSVSREKKESFPLTVTSAQKNPTAFYLCASSMLGTRLGAQHFGDGTRLSIL.

Concerning this clonotype itself: As the CDR3 is not closed by the conserved phenylalanine or tryptophan, this likely results from a read error. This chain uses TRBV7-4 with TRBJ2-7; D is possibly TRBD2 (5 bases). V was shortened by 5 bases and J by 5 bases, with 16 bases between the two germline ends. CDR1 and CDR2 from the germline V gene are SGHVT and SQSDAQ. The CDR3 length is 14 residues. The chain's CDR3 is CASSRGGGVDEQYL. The CDR3 DNA reads as TGTGCCAGCAGCCGTGGAGGTGGTGTAGACGAGCAGTACTTA.

The chain links TRBV7-2 to TRBJ2-1; 7 bases are a match to TRBD2. The CDR3 totals 14 residues. The germline V gene encodes CDR1 SGHTA and CDR2 FQGNSA. Trimming cost V 4 bases and J 9 bases; bases outside gene matches: 9. The CDR3 spells CASSSYVVAGEQFF. The CDR3 DNA is TGTGCCAGCAGCTCCTATGTGGTAGCGGGTGAGCAGTTCTTC.

The V call is TRBV6-8, the J call TRBJ2-1; either TRBD1 or TRBD2 may supply D (5 bases each). The V end was cut by 8 bases, the J end by 8 bases, with 19 bases between. This CDR3 comprises 14 residues. Germline-derived CDR1 and CDR2 are MNHGY and SAAAGT. Here the CDR3 DNA reads TGTGCCAGCGGCGTGGGCGTTGGGGGTGATGAGCAGTTCTTC. Protein product: CASGVGVGGDEQFF.

This clonotype was recorded a few times. The rearrangement joins TRBV7-2 to TRBJ2-7; 7 bases match TRBD1. V shed 4 bases, J shed 4 bases, and the junction held 10 bases outside the gene matches. The CDR3 runs 15 residues. Germline CDR1 is SGHTA and CDR2 is FQGNSA. CDR3 loop: CASSSWTGSAYEQYF. CDR3 DNA sequence: TGTGCCAGCAGCTCCTGGACAGGTTCTGCGTACGAGCAGTACTTC.

As to this clonotype: Germline is not matched at one junction end, which may reflect a read error. This chain uses TRBV4-1 with TRBJ2-1; 7 nucleotides align to TRBD2. The CDR3 is 16 residues long. Germline CDR1 and CDR2: MGHRA and YSYEKL. CDR3 coding DNA: TGCGCCAGCAGCCAAGGAACCAGCGGGACCTACAATGAGCCGTTCTTC. Its protein is CASSQGTSGTYNEPFF.

Only a few counts were recorded for this clonotype. V usage is TRBV6-6 and J usage is TRBJ1-5; D gene uncertain. Trimming shortened V by 2 bases and J by 2 bases, and 7 bases separated the two germline ends. The CDR3 consists of 14 residues. The germline V gene has CDR1 MNHNY and CDR2 SVGAGI (reference sequence). The CDR3 here is CASSYQFGNQPQHF. Here the CDR3 DNA reads TGTGCCAGCAGTTACCAATTTGGCAATCAGCCCCAGCATTTT.

The chain combines TRBV28 with TRBJ1-5; D ambiguous. Trimming stripped 3 bases from V and 4 bases from J, with 13 bases between. The germline gives CDR1 MDHEN, CDR2 SYDVKM. The CDR3 has 15 residues. The CDR3 bases are TGTGCCAGCAGTTTCGGAGTTTTTCGTAATCAGCCCCAGCATTTT. It is translated as CASSFGVFRNQPQHF.